Detailed here is one TCR beta chain. The data derive from a study of control samples from healthy donors and cancer patients. The V and J ends lost 3 bases and 0 bases respectively, with 18 bases between them. CDR1 and CDR2 (germline): MGHRA, YSYEKL. The CDR3 runs 18 residues. TCRdb's table, derived via immunoSEQ multiplex PCR, lists solely in-frame clones and lacks some. The table lists about 98,000 clones, around 80% of them singletons. The sequencing sample was made of blood. This clonotype was obtained from a man in his sixties in good health. V and J are TRBV4-1 and TRBJ2-1; possibly TRBD1 for D (6 bases). In nucleotides, the CDR3 is TGCGCCAGCAGCCATAACCCTAACAGGGTGAGCTCCTACAATGAGCAGTTCTTC. Translating it yields CASSHNPNRVSSYNEQFF.